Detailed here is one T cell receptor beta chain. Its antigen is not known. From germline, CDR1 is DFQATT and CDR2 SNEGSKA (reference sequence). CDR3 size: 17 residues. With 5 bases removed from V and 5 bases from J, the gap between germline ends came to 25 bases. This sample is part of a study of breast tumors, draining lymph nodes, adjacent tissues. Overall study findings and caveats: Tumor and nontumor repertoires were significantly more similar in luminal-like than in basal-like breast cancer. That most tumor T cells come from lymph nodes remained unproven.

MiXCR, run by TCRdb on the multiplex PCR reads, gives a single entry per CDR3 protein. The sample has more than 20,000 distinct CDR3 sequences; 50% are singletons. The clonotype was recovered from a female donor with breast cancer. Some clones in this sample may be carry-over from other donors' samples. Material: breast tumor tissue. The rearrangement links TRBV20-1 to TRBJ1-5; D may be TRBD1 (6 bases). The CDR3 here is CSASLLGGAESDQPQHF. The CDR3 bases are TGCAGTGCTTCCCTGCTGGGGGGCGCGGAGTCAGATCAGCCCCAGCATTTT.